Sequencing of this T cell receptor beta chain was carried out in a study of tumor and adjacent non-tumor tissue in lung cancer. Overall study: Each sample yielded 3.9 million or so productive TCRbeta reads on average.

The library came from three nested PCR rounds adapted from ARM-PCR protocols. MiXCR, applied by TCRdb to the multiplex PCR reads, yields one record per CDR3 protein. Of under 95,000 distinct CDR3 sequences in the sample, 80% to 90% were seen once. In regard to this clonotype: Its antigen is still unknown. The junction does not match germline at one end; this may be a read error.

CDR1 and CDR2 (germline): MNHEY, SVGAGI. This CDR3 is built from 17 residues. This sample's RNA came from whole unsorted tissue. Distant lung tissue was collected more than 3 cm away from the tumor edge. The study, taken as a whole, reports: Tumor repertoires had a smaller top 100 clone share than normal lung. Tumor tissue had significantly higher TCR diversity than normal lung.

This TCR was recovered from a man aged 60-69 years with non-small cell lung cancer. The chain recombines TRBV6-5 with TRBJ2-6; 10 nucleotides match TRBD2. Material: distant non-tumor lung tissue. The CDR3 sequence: CASSLAGASFRANVLTF. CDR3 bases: TGTGCCAGCAGCCTAGCGGGAGCCAGCTTTAGGGCCAACGTCCTAACTTTC.